This T cell receptor beta chain was observed in a study of shared clonotypes between healthy human individuals (TCRdb year 2020). With respect to the entire study: The cohort comprised a couple of women and a few men aged 18 to 49 years. Per donor, three plates each were used for CD4 naive and CD4 memory, two for CD8 naive, and one for CD8 memory. Blood TCR repertoires of roughly five healthy adults were deeply sequenced to estimate repertoire size and the extent of clonotype sharing between individuals. Libraries were prepared and TCR repertoires were sequenced by different laboratories using diverse techniques, in order to increase sequencing depth and limit assay-specific biases. Between about 0.8 and 9 billion PBMCs per donor were obtained by leukapheresis.

CD8 naive samples were obtained by positive selection for CCR7 among CD45RO-negative cells, yielding a CD45RA+CCR7+ population from which TemRA cells were excluded. The donors were healthy, HIV-negative adults with no recently reported acute infections or vaccinations. Every donor was a Caucasian adult residing in Nashville, Tennessee, USA. Blood was obtained by leukapheresis, after which PBMCs were separated by Ficoll-Histopaque density gradient centrifugation and cryopreserved in liquid nitrogen vapor phase. Analytical flow cytometry was used to check the purity and quantity of every magnetically sorted T cell population. From each sorted fraction, genomic DNA was isolated and quantified by UV absorbance on a Nanodrop 2000c. With regard to this clone: What this receptor recognizes is not known. Base quality data are lacking; no much larger clone is found one base away.

Using the deep immunoSEQ assay, TCR CDR3 regions were amplified from genomic DNA by multiplex PCR. Extracted genomic DNA from each cell subset was spread evenly across all wells of several immunoSEQ 96-well plates, with each plate serving as a replicate. Each replicate PCR for sorted subsets received roughly 0.2 ug genomic DNA, equal to around 32,000 T cell genomes. Purified libraries were measured with a Qubit 3.0 fluorometer, size-checked on a Bioanalyzer 2100, and measured again with the KAPA Library Quantification kit. A separate single-read 150-cycle Illumina NextSeq 550 flow cell was used to sequence each immunoSEQ 96-well plate. As for the original processing: The immunoSEQ output contained only junctional sequences without quality scores, so filtering could not match that applied to full-length reads. To assign V/J genes and CDR3, sequences were annotated against IMGT germline references using PyIR, a Python wrapper for IgBLAST v1.9. Reads were removed for weak V/J assignments (E-value above 1e-6), missing CDR3, stop codons, out-of-frame junctions, or ambiguous translated residues. A V3J clonotype was defined by an identical inferred V gene, J gene, and CDR3 amino acid sequence. The percentage overlap between two repertoires was calculated by dividing the number of shared unique clonotypes by the size of the smaller repertoire. Repertoire richness was assessed with RTK rarefaction, the Chao1 estimator, and Recon v2.1 estimates of unobserved clonotypes. OLGA was used to compute generation probabilities for all TCRbeta clonotypes that the gDNA method yielded from a few donors. Held by TCRdb, this immuneACCESS table contains in-frame sequences only and omits some clones. Under half of the omission traces to an unresolved V gene where checked; the cause of the rest is unknown. D and trimming were read from the DNA, whereas the V and J calls and clone size are those reported in that table. A total of fewer than 1 million clones appear in this sample, roughly 96% of them only once. Together, the top ten hold 0.2% to 0.25% of the sample.

Paper-wide results and their limitations: Sharing across several donors was observed for approximately 5% of naive CD4, under 4% of naive CD8, about 2.3% of memory CD4, and about 0.4% of memory CD8 clonotypes. Estimated clonotype richness was generally larger for naive than for memory subsets. Sampling was restricted to blood, and TCR repertoires in tissue are likely to differ from TCR repertoires in blood. Rarefaction of sorted-subset datasets indicated incomplete sequencing despite the large sequencing depth. Because the study included a small number of donors, the genetic and exposure-history diversity represented was limited. Compared with non-shared clonotypes, the clonotypes found in all four sorted-subset donors had higher generation probabilities. Pairwise subsampling led to the expectation that sequencing depth would affect the degree of clonotype sharing among donors.

Inclusive of the bounding cysteine and phenylalanine, the CDR3 is 12 residues long. Only the CDR3 DNA is retained, 36 bases long and in frame from the first base. Taken from the germline V gene (reference sequence), the CDR1 and CDR2 loops are LNHDA and SQIVND. V lost 1 base and J lost 4 bases; the stretch between them is 4 bases long. The rearranged chain carries TRBV19 and TRBJ1-1, with an unclear D gene assignment. This TCR derives from a man younger than 40 in good health. Sequenced input: naive CD8+ T cells sorted from blood. Interpreted using the paper, the cell subset or site label stands for: CD45RA+CCR7+. The CDR3 loop reads CASSIASTEAFF. The bases read TGTGCCAGTAGTATAGCCTCCACTGAAGCTTTCTTT.